This entry lists 9 T cell receptor beta chains sequenced from one sample in a study of tumor-infiltrating lymphocytes in localized non-small cell lung cancer. Clones were read by immunoSEQ multiplex PCR, and TCRdb kept only the in-frame ones, dropping some. Found here are about 16,000 clones, over 70% of them singletons; the top ten hold 4.9%. Material for sequencing was lung tumor tissue. Every receptor here comes from a human donor with non-small cell lung cancer.

This clone was detected a few times. This chain links TRBV4-2 with TRBJ2-7; 10 positions match TRBD1. The CDR3 runs 15 residues. Trimming at V came to 4 bases and at J to 3 bases, leaving 6 bases not matched to a gene. Germline values: CDR1 LGHNA, CDR2 YNFKEQ. CDR3 bases: TGTGCCAGCAGCCTTACCGGGACAGGGGACTACGAGCAGTACTTC. Translation gives CASSLTGTGDYEQYF.

This chain links TRBV19 with TRBJ2-1; D unclear. This CDR3 has 13 amino acids. V gave up 7 bases and J gave up 6 bases, with 13 bases separating them. The germline V gene has CDR1 LNHDA and CDR2 SQIVND (reference sequence). The CDR3 sequence is CASNPLGRNEQFF. The CDR3 nucleotides read TGTGCCAGTAACCCCCTCGGTCGCAATGAGCAGTTCTTC.

This sequence joins TRBV19 and TRBJ2-3; 7 bases align to TRBD1. The germline V gene encodes CDR1 LNHDA and CDR2 SQIVND (reference sequence). CDR3 length equals 13 residues. After removal of 6 bases from V and 4 bases from J, the junction contained 4 bases not matched to a gene. Written as DNA, the CDR3 is TGTGCCAGTAGGGGAACAGGGGCAGATACGCAGTATTTT. This codes for CASRGTGADTQYF. The whole variable domain, remainder taken from reference TRBV19 and TRBJ2-3, is DGGITQSPKYLFRKEGQNVTLSCEQNLNHDAMYWYRQDPGQGLRLIYYSQIVNDFQKGDIAEGYSVSREKKESFPLTVTSAQKNPTAFYLCASRGTGADTQYFGPGTRLTVL.

Written as DNA, the CDR3 is TGTGCCAGCAGCTTAGTGGGAGTCAATGAGCAGTTCTTC. Its protein product is CASSLVGVNEQFF. The gene calls are TRBV11-2 and TRBJ2-1; tentative D call: TRBD2 (5 bases). Looked up from germline, CDR1 is SGHAT and CDR2 is FQNNGV. This CDR3 has 13 residues. V lost 1 base to trimming and J lost 6 bases, with 7 bases between them.

The V and J genes are TRBV6-6 and TRBJ2-7; D may be TRBD1 (7 bases). Trimming took off 2 bases at V and 2 bases at J, with 13 bases between the two ends. The CDR3 totals 15 residues. From germline, CDR1 is MNHNY and CDR2 SVGAGI (reference sequence). CDR3 region: CASSYGGGLPYEQYF. The CDR3 DNA is TGTGCCAGCAGTTACGGAGGGGGCCTACCCTACGAGCAGTACTTC.

The gene calls are TRBV5-8 and TRBJ2-5; 7 nucleotides agree with TRBD2. The germline V gene has CDR1 SGHTS and CDR2 YDEGEE. This CDR3 region has 13 residues. Trimming took 2 bases from V and 4 from J; bases not matched to a gene: 2. As DNA, the CDR3 is TGTGCCAGCAGCTTAGGCGGGGGAGAGACCCAGTACTTC. It yields the protein CASSLGGGETQYF.

This chain uses TRBV29-1 with TRBJ2-5, with TRBD1 matching over 8 bases. Trimming removed 3 bases from V and 4 bases from J; junction bases left unmatched: 10. The germline CDR1 and CDR2 sequences are SQVTM and ANQGSEA. The CDR3 spans 15 residues. The CDR3 DNA follows: TGCAGCGTTGATAGTCAGGGGGCCGTTTCAGAGACCCAGTACTTC. It specifies CSVDSQGAVSETQYF.

This sequence joins TRBV18 and TRBJ1-4; TRBD1 matches 11 bases. The CDR3 length is 18 residues. The germline V gene has CDR1 KGHSH and CDR2 LQKENI. With V trimmed by 4 bases and J by 7 bases, 14 bases remained unmatched. The DNA of the CDR3 is TGTGCCAGCTCACTTTTATACAGGACAGGGGGCGACGCTGAAAAACTGTTTTTT. This codes for CASSLLYRTGGDAEKLFF.

This clone came up once. CDR3 residues: CASSLRWGSNYGYTF. The DNA for the CDR3 is TGTGCCAGCAGCTTACGTTGGGGCAGTAACTATGGCTACACCTTC. The gene calls are TRBV5-5 and TRBJ1-2, with a weak D call TRBD1 (5 bases). The CDR3 runs 15 residues. CDR1 SGHKS and CDR2 YYEKEE come from the germline V gene (reference sequence). Trimming removed 2 bases at V and 1 base at J, with 12 bases between.